One sample yielded the 21 T cell receptor beta chains listed below, sequenced in a study of blood T cell repertoires in COVID-19. Sequencing was performed with immunoSEQ multiplex PCR; in TCRdb, only in-frame clones are kept and a portion is missing. The sample holds hundreds of thousands of clones, approximately 86% seen once. Sequencing was performed on PBMCs or T cells enriched from blood (not recorded which). All receptors derive from a woman aged 18-29 years who had recovered from COVID-19.

The chain employs TRBV4-3 and TRBJ2-3, with a tentative D call TRBD2 (6 bases). From germline, CDR1 is LGHNA and CDR2 YSLEER. Deletions cut 5 bases from V and 8 bases from J, with 14 bases between. The CDR3 runs 13 residues. CDR3 in amino acids: CASSSEAGTTQYF. The DNA for the CDR3 is TGCGCCAGCAGCTCAGAAGCGGGTACTACGCAGTATTTT.

The chain carries TRBV6-4 and TRBJ2-2; 8 nucleotides line up with TRBD1. Looked up from germline, CDR1 is MRHNA and CDR2 is SNTAGT. The CDR3 has 20 residues. The J segment lost 0 bases and the V segment lost 1 base, leaving 13 bases of the junction unmatched. The CDR3 DNA follows: TGTGCCAGCAGTGACTATCTTCTCGCCCCGGGACAGGCGAACACCGGGGAGCTGTTTTTT. As protein: CASSDYLLAPGQANTGELFF.

This chain joins TRBV30 and TRBJ1-1; D is unresolved. CDR3 length equals 14 residues. Looked up from germline, CDR1 is GTSNPN and CDR2 is SVGIG (reference sequence). The V and J ends lost 0 bases and 6 bases respectively, with 14 bases between them. The CDR3, as DNA: TGTGCCTGGAGTGTATTGACTCCGCTGGCTGAAGCTTTCTTT. It is translated as CAWSVLTPLAEAFF.

V usage is TRBV3-1 (or the pseudogene TRBV3-2) and J usage is TRBJ2-5; maybe TRBD1 (5 bases). V lost 1 base and J lost 4, with 19 bases in between. CDR3 length equals 17 residues. Germline loops: CDR1 LGHDT, CDR2 YNNKEL (reference sequence). The CDR3 DNA is TGTGCCAGCAGCCAAGGTTACTTAGGGGCCCTAGGAGAGACCCAGTACTTC. Protein product: CASSQGYLGALGETQYF.

The genes are TRBV4-3 and TRBJ2-5, with D perhaps matching TRBD2 (7 bases). This CDR3 spans 19 amino acids. V lost 0 bases and J 1 base, leaving 21 bases between the germline ends. Germline V CDR1 and CDR2: LGHNA, YSLEER. CDR3 DNA sequence: TGCGCCAGCAGCCAAGAGGCCTGGGGGCGGGGGCGTTTCCAAGAGACCCAGTACTTC. Residues: CASSQEAWGRGRFQETQYF.

The J gene is TRBJ1-2, the V gene TRBV11-2; possibly TRBD1 for D (6 bases). Trimming removed 5 bases from V and 7 bases from J, with 23 bases in between. CDR3 length equals 16 residues. The germline CDR1 and CDR2 sequences are SGHAT and FQNNGV. Here the CDR3 reads CASSKGGTITGRGYTF. The CDR3 DNA follows: TGTGCCAGCAGCAAGGGGGGGACGATTACCGGCCGTGGCTACACCTTC.

The gene calls are TRBV6-5 and TRBJ1-2; D perhaps matches TRBD1 (5 bases). V shed 0 bases and J shed 5 bases, with 10 bases lying between them. From germline, CDR1 is MNHEY and CDR2 SVGAGI. CDR3 length: 14 amino acids. DNA of the CDR3: TGTGCCAGCAGTTACTCGAGAAGGGGTTATGGCTACACCTTC. Its protein product is CASSYSRRGYGYTF.

This clone was picked up a small number of times. This chain uses TRBV4-2 with TRBJ1-2; D remains unclear. V was pared by 1 base and J by 2 bases, with 8 bases between. This CDR3 region has 14 residues. CDR1 and CDR2 from the germline V gene are LGHNA and YNFKEQ. This chain's CDR3 is CASSQVPANYGYTF. In DNA, the CDR3 is TGTGCCAGCAGCCAAGTTCCAGCGAACTATGGCTACACCTTC.

The chain carries TRBV13 and TRBJ2-1, with TRBD2 identical over 10 bases. From germline, CDR1 is PRHDT and CDR2 FYEKMQ (reference sequence). With V trimmed by 5 bases and J by 6 bases, 4 bases remained unmatched. The CDR3 is made up of 14 amino acids. Written as DNA, the CDR3 is TGTGCCAGCAGCGTTAGCGGGGGGCGCAATGAGCAGTTCTTC. Translated, it gives CASSVSGGRNEQFF.

The rearrangement joins TRBV30 to TRBJ1-2; D is perhaps TRBD1 (5 bases). CDR3 length: 13 amino acids. Germline assignment: CDR1 GTSNPN and CDR2 SVGIG (reference sequence). V lost 0 bases and J lost 5, with 10 bases in between. For the CDR3, the DNA is TGTGCCTGGAGTGTAAGGGGCGCATATGGCTACACCTTC. Translated: CAWSVRGAYGYTF.

J is TRBJ1-1 and V is TRBV9; possibly TRBD1 for D (5 bases). This CDR3 spans 13 amino acids. CDR1 SGDLS and CDR2 YYNGEE come from the germline V gene. Trimming left V 1 base short and J 4 bases short, with 8 bases between. The CDR3 DNA is TGTGCCAGCAGCGTACAAACAGGCACTGAAGCTTTCTTT. Translated, it gives CASSVQTGTEAFF.

The chain has TRBV4-1 and TRBJ1-1; a weak D match, TRBD1 (5 bases). The V end lost 2 bases, the J end lost 0 bases, and 19 bases lay between the germline ends. Germline V gene sequence: CDR1 MGHRA, CDR2 YSYEKL. CDR3 length equals 18 residues. CDR3 residues: CASSQRSQGRGLNTEAFF. For the CDR3, the DNA is TGCGCCAGCAGCCAACGGTCTCAGGGTAGGGGTTTGAACACTGAAGCTTTCTTT.

The chain joins TRBV6-6 to TRBJ1-2, with D maybe TRBD1 (6 bases). The CDR3 consists of 12 residues. Per the germline V gene, CDR1 is MNHNY and CDR2 is SVGAGI (reference sequence). Trimming took off 7 bases at V and 4 bases at J, with 10 bases between the two ends. CDR3: CASNRASYGYTF. CDR3 nucleotides: TGTGCCAGCAACAGGGCATCCTATGGCTACACCTTC.

J is TRBJ1-2 and V is TRBV5-1; 7 bases are shared with TRBD1. Germline V gene lookup returns CDR1 SGHRS and CDR2 YFSETQ. With V trimmed by 6 bases and J by 2 bases, 7 bases remained unmatched. The CDR3 loop spans 14 amino acids. The DNA for the CDR3 is TGCGCCAGCACCCCGACAGGGCTAAACTATGGCTACACCTTC. Protein product: CASTPTGLNYGYTF.

This clone was counted a few times. The chain joins TRBV5-4 to TRBJ1-6; D is perhaps TRBD1 (6 bases). The CDR3 runs 12 residues. In germline, CDR1 is SGHNT, CDR2 YYREEE (reference sequence). The V and J ends lost 2 bases and 11 bases respectively, with 8 bases between them. This CDR3 reads CASSFQGTPLHF. The CDR3 DNA sequence: TGTGCCAGCAGCTTCCAGGGGACACCCCTCCACTTT. Drawing the rest from reference TRBV5-4 and TRBJ1-6, the complete variable domain is ETGVTQSPTHLIKTRGQQVTLRCSSQSGHNTVSWYQQALGQGPQFIFQYYREEENGRGNFPPRFSGLQFPNYSSELNVNALELDDSALYLCASSFQGTPLHFGNGTRLTVT.

This chain joins TRBV3-1 (or the pseudogene TRBV3-2) and TRBJ1-6; 9 bases match TRBD1. V lost 4 bases to trimming and J lost 9 bases; unmatched junction nucleotides: 4. The length of the CDR3 is 14 residues. CDR1 and CDR2 from the germline V gene are LGHDT and YNNKEL (reference sequence). DNA of the CDR3: TGTGCCAGCAGCCTGACAGGGGGTGGTTCACCCCTCCACTTT. It is translated as CASSLTGGGSPLHF.

This chain uses TRBV11-2 with TRBJ2-1, with TRBD1 matching over 12 bases. After removal of 3 bases from V and 7 bases from J, the junction contained 16 bases not matched to a gene. CDR1 is SGHAT, CDR2 FQNNGV, per germline. CDR3 length: 19 amino acids. Here the CDR3 reads CASSLAFLGQGAGGNEQFF. In DNA form, the CDR3 reads TGTGCCAGCAGCTTGGCATTTCTGGGACAGGGGGCTGGTGGGAATGAGCAGTTCTTC.

The chain employs TRBV5-5 and TRBJ1-1; D not resolved. CDR1 SGHKS and CDR2 YYEKEE come from the germline V gene (reference sequence). The CDR3 has 12 residues. The V end was cut by 2 bases, the J end by 4 bases, with 6 bases between. The CDR3 nucleotides read TGTGCCAGCAGCTTCCGGGGCACTGAAGCTTTCTTT. It specifies CASSFRGTEAFF.

The chain employs TRBV28 and TRBJ2-1; D perhaps matches TRBD1 (6 bases). With 9 bases removed from V and 4 bases from J, the gap between germline ends came to 7 bases. Germline V lookup: CDR1 MDHEN, CDR2 SYDVKM. CDR3 length: 11 residues. CDR3 sequence: CASGQYNEQFF. CDR3 in DNA: TGTGCCAGTGGACAGTACAATGAGCAGTTCTTC. Together with reference TRBV28 and TRBJ2-1, the CDR3 gives the full variable domain: DVKVTQSSRYLVKRTGEKVFLECVQDMDHENMFWYRQDPGLGLRLIYFSYDVKMKEKGDIPEGYSVSREKKERFSLILESASTNQTSMYLCASGQYNEQFFGPGTRLTVL.

V gene TRBV29-1 combines with J gene TRBJ1-1, with a tentative D call TRBD1 (6 bases). Germline V gives CDR1 SQVTM, CDR2 ANQGSEA. CDR3 length: 14 residues. The V and J ends lost 7 bases and 0 bases respectively, with 15 bases between them. In DNA, the CDR3 is TGCAGCGCCATGAGGGGGGGTATGAACACTGAAGCTTTCTTT. This sequence encodes CSAMRGGMNTEAFF.

The V gene is TRBV19, the J gene TRBJ1-5; D may be TRBD1 (5 bases). CDR3 length equals 15 residues. Germline loops: CDR1 LNHDA, CDR2 SQIVND (reference sequence). Trimming pared 6 bases from V and 4 bases from J, leaving 16 bases between. CDR3 DNA sequence: TGTGCCAGTAGATCGGTTTTTGGGGCTAATCAGCCCCAGCATTTT. This gives the protein CASRSVFGANQPQHF.